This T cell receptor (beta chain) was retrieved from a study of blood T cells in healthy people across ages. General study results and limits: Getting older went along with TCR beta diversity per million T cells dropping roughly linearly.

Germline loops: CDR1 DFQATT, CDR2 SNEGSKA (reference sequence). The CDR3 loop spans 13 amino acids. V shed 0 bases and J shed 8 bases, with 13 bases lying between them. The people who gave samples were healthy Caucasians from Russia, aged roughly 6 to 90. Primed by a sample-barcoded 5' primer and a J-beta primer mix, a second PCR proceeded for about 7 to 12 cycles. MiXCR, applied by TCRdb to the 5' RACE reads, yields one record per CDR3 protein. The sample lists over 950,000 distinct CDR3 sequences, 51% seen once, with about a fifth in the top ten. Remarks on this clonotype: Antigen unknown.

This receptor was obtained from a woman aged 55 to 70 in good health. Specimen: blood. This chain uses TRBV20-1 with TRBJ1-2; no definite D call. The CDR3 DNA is TGCAGTGCTAGAGATGGGAACGGCAGGGGCTACACCTTC. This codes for CSARDGNGRGYTF.